Below are 21 T cell receptor beta chains sequenced from a single sample in a study of blood T cell repertoires in COVID-19. Generated by immunoSEQ multiplex PCR, the TCRdb table keeps only in-frame clones and is missing some. The table has about 260,000 clones, around four fifths seen once. Material: peripheral blood. These TCRs come from a man in his sixties with acute or convalescent COVID-19.

The chain has TRBV9 and TRBJ1-2; TRBD1 agrees at 7 bases. This CDR3 is built from 13 residues. V lost 0 bases to trimming and J lost 7 bases; unmatched junction nucleotides: 3. Germline V CDR1 and CDR2: SGDLS, YYNGEE. In DNA, the CDR3 is TGTGCCAGCAGCGTAGTACAGGGGACTGGCTACACCTTC. Its translation: CASSVVQGTGYTF.

The chain has TRBV12-5 and TRBJ2-7, with 7 bases identical to TRBD1. This CDR3 has 14 residues. Germline CDR1 is LGHNT and CDR2 is FRNRAP. V was pared by 2 bases and J by 7 bases, with 8 bases of the junction left unmatched. The CDR3 loop is CASGLSRGLREQYF. CDR3 nucleotide sequence: TGTGCTAGTGGTTTGTCGAGGGGGCTGAGGGAGCAGTACTTC.

The chain carries TRBV4-1 and TRBJ2-2; tentative D call: TRBD1 (5 bases). Germline assignment: CDR1 MGHRA and CDR2 YSYEKL. CDR3 length: 15 amino acids. Trimming shortened V by 4 bases and J by 1 base, and 10 bases separated the two germline ends. CDR3 in amino acids: CASSPYRLNTGELFF. The CDR3 region has the DNA TGCGCCAGCAGCCCGTACAGGTTGAACACCGGGGAGCTGTTTTTT.

J is TRBJ1-1 and V is TRBV4-2; a weak D match, TRBD1 (5 bases). V gave up 0 bases and J gave up 10 bases, with 15 bases separating them. Germline-derived CDR1 and CDR2 are LGHNA and YNFKEQ. There are 14 residues in the CDR3. The chain's CDR3 is CASSQDLGGAGAFF. DNA for the CDR3: TGTGCCAGCAGCCAAGATCTAGGAGGGGCCGGAGCTTTCTTT.

This clone was seen more than once but under ten times. The rearrangement uses TRBV4-2 and TRBJ1-5, with D unclear. Germline values: CDR1 LGHNA, CDR2 YNFKEQ. The CDR3 has 15 amino acids. Trimming shortened V by 0 bases and J by 4 bases, and 10 bases separated the two germline ends. The CDR3 DNA reads as TGTGCCAGCAGCCAAGATATGGCCAAAAATCAGCCCCAGCATTTT. Its translation is CASSQDMAKNQPQHF.

J is TRBJ2-5 and V is TRBV18, with 7 bases matching TRBD2. V shed 3 bases, J shed 3 bases, and the junction held 1 base outside the gene matches. There are 13 residues in the CDR3. Germline assignment: CDR1 KGHSH and CDR2 LQKENI. The CDR3 loop is CASSPGTKETQYF. For the CDR3, the DNA is TGTGCCAGCTCACCTGGGACTAAAGAGACCCAGTACTTC.

On this clone: This CDR3 is also generated by other DNA sequences in the sample. The chain carries TRBV5-1 and TRBJ2-2; weak D call: TRBD2 (5 bases). The V end lost 0 bases, the J end lost 1 base, and 7 bases lay between the germline ends. CDR1 is SGHRS and CDR2 is YFSETQ in the germline V gene. CDR3 length: 15 residues. CDR3: CASSLDRGNTGELFF. CDR3 in DNA: TGCGCCAGCAGCTTGGATCGGGGGAACACCGGGGAGCTGTTTTTT.

The chain links TRBV6-2 or TRBV6-3 to TRBJ2-5, with a tentative D call TRBD1 (6 bases). The CDR3 length is 15 residues. V was trimmed by 0 bases and J by 5 bases, leaving 13 bases between them. Germline lookup yields CDR1 MNHEY and CDR2 SVGEGT. This CDR3 is CASSYSDRHPETQYF. The CDR3, as DNA: TGTGCCAGCAGTTACTCCGACAGGCACCCGGAGACCCAGTACTTC.

The gene calls are TRBV14 and TRBJ1-4, with D perhaps matching TRBD1 (6 bases). Germline V CDR1 and CDR2: SGHDN, FVKESK. The CDR3 is 14 amino acids. V gave up 0 bases and J gave up 8 bases, with 10 bases separating them. CDR3 coding DNA: TGTGCCAGCAGCCAAGATGGCCAGGGGGAAAAACTGTTTTTT. Protein: CASSQDGQGEKLFF. Using reference TRBV14 and TRBJ1-4 for the parts outside the CDR3, the full variable domain is EAGVTQFPSHSVIEKGQTVTLRCDPISGHDNLYWYRRVMGKEIKFLLHFVKESKQDESGMPNNRFLAERTGGTYSTLKVQPAELEDSGVYFCASSQDGQGEKLFFGSGTQLSVL.

The rearrangement joins TRBV27 to TRBJ2-1; D possibly corresponds to TRBD2 (6 bases). V was trimmed by 5 bases and J by 7 bases, leaving 21 bases between them. From germline, CDR1 is MNHEY and CDR2 SMNVEV (reference sequence). The CDR3 contains 16 residues. CDR3 in DNA: TGTGCCAGCAGTCAAGTAGGTGTGGGGGGTTCAAATGAGCAGTTCTTC. Translated: CASSQVGVGGSNEQFF.

The chain is built from TRBV11-2 and TRBJ1-1, with a possible D match to TRBD1 (5 bases). The CDR3 consists of 17 residues. The germline V and J ends were trimmed by 3 bases and 0 bases, with 17 bases remaining between them. Germline assignment: CDR1 SGHAT and CDR2 FQNNGV. This CDR3 is CASSFSPFQGMNTEAFF. The CDR3 coding sequence is TGTGCCAGCAGCTTTTCTCCTTTCCAGGGCATGAACACTGAAGCTTTCTTT.

The rearrangement joins TRBV20-1 to TRBJ2-3, with unresolved D. V was shortened by 5 bases and J by 4 bases, with 10 bases between the two germline ends. Germline CDR1 is DFQATT and CDR2 is SNEGSKA (reference sequence). The CDR3 is 12 amino acids. The CDR3 DNA is TGCAGTGCTGGTGCGGCGGCAGATACGCAGTATTTT. Amino acid sequence: CSAGAAADTQYF.

For the CDR3, the DNA is TGTGCCAGCAGCCAAGGACGGGGGGCTGAAGCTTTCTTT. It encodes CASSQGRGAEAFF. The chain combines TRBV14 with TRBJ1-1; D possibly corresponds to TRBD1 (5 bases). V gave up 1 base and J gave up 6 bases, with 9 bases separating them. The CDR3 loop spans 13 amino acids. The germline gives CDR1 SGHDN, CDR2 FVKESK.

The chain joins TRBV19 to TRBJ1-4, with 10 bases identical to TRBD1. The V gene's germline CDR1 is LNHDA and CDR2 SQIVND (reference sequence). V trimming: 4 bases; J trimming: 0 bases; junction bases outside the gene matches: 5. The CDR3 runs 17 residues. CDR3 sequence reads: CASSTVTGGTTNEKLFF. The DNA for the CDR3 is TGTGCCAGTAGTACGGTGACAGGGGGCACAACTAATGAAAAACTGTTTTTT. Supplemented by reference TRBV19 and TRBJ1-4, the full variable domain reads DGGITQSPKYLFRKEGQNVTLSCEQNLNHDAMYWYRQDPGQGLRLIYYSQIVNDFQKGDIAEGYSVSREKKESFPLTVTSAQKNPTAFYLCASSTVTGGTTNEKLFFGSGTQLSVL.

The chain joins TRBV27 to TRBJ2-1; maybe TRBD2 (5 bases). Trimming removed 0 bases from V and 3 bases from J, with 6 bases in between. Germline CDR1 MNHEY, CDR2 SMNVEV (reference sequence). The CDR3 runs to 14 residues. The CDR3 nucleotides are TGTGCCAGCAGTTTATCCCGGGGCTACAATGAGCAGTTCTTC. Its protein product is CASSLSRGYNEQFF.

V and J are TRBV6-5 and TRBJ1-4; no firm D call. Germline lookup yields CDR1 MNHEY and CDR2 SVGAGI. This CDR3 comprises 14 residues. V shed 6 bases and J shed 1 base, with 9 bases lying between them. The CDR3 sequence is CASRAGGTNEKLFF. DNA of the CDR3: TGTGCCAGCAGGGCCGGCGGAACTAATGAAAAACTGTTTTTT.

This chain uses TRBV6-5 with TRBJ2-7; D might be TRBD2 (6 bases). V lost 2 bases and J 5 bases, leaving 10 bases between the germline ends. The CDR3 loop spans 13 amino acids. CDR1 is MNHEY and CDR2 is SVGAGI in the germline V gene. As DNA, the CDR3 is TGTGCCAGCAGTTACCAACTAGCTAACGAGCAGTACTTC. Amino acids: CASSYQLANEQYF.

This clone was detected only once. V usage is TRBV5-1 and J usage is TRBJ2-1, with TRBD2 matching 8 bases. Germline-derived CDR1 and CDR2 are SGHRS and YFSETQ. After removal of 0 bases from V and 9 bases from J, the junction contained 5 bases not matched to a gene. There are 14 residues in the CDR3. The CDR3 sequence is CASSLGSGGGEQFF. The CDR3 region has the DNA TGCGCCAGCAGCTTGGGGAGCGGGGGAGGTGAGCAGTTCTTC.

This chain links TRBV6-2 or TRBV6-3 with TRBJ2-5; perhaps TRBD1 as D (6 bases). This CDR3 has 17 residues. Per germline, CDR1 MNHEY and CDR2 SVGEGT. V was pared by 2 bases and J by 0 bases, with 16 bases between. The CDR3 nucleotides read TGTGCCAGCAGTTACCCCACAGGGTCCTACAACCAAGAGACCCAGTACTTC. It specifies CASSYPTGSYNQETQYF.

This clone occurred once. This chain uses TRBV5-6 with TRBJ1-1, with 7 bases identical to TRBD1. J was trimmed by 0 bases and V by 4 bases; bases with no gene match: 3. CDR1 is SGHDT, CDR2 YYEEEE, per germline. The CDR3 is made up of 14 amino acids. In DNA, the CDR3 is TGTGCCAGCAGCACAGGGGACATGAACACTGAAGCTTTCTTT. Encoded protein: CASSTGDMNTEAFF.

The rearrangement uses TRBV19 and TRBJ2-6; a possible D gene is TRBD2 (6 bases). The CDR3 is 17 residues long. V lost 4 bases, J lost 4 bases, and 17 bases lay in between. The germline CDR1 and CDR2 sequences are LNHDA and SQIVND (reference sequence). CDR3 amino acids: CASSTITGGRGANVLTF. In nucleotides, the CDR3 is TGTGCCAGTAGTACGATAACTGGGGGGAGAGGGGCCAACGTCCTGACTTTC.